Described below is a single TCR beta chain sequence and its context. The antigen remains undetermined. Here immunoSEQ multiplex PCR was the method, and the copy in TCRdb shows in-frame clones only, minus some. Seen here are roughly 1 million clones, roughly 80% observed once, and the top ten hold 1.4%. The data are from a study of shared clonotypes between healthy human individuals. Broader study findings: Blood alone was sampled, and tissue repertoires likely differ.

Sequenced: memory CD4+ T cells sorted from blood. Documented subset: CD45RA-negative fraction. This TCR was sampled from a man in his late teens or twenties in good health.

Here the CDR3 reads CASSQPGGPNYGYTF. CDR3 DNA: TGCGCCAGCAGCCAACCAGGGGGGCCTAACTATGGCTACACCTTC. V and J are TRBV4-1 and TRBJ1-2; 7 bases fit TRBD1. The germline V gene has CDR1 MGHRA and CDR2 YSYEKL. V lost 2 bases and J lost 0; bases outside the gene matches: 3. The CDR3 length is 15 residues.